This T cell receptor beta chain was sequenced during a study of blood T cell repertoires in COVID-19. Per the original methods: By means of reference gene primer amplification, nucleated cell counts were estimated. Assay used: immunoSEQ multiplex PCR; TCRdb lists only in-frame clones, some missing. The V and J calls and the clone size are those of that table, but D and trimming were determined from the DNA. The top ten clones hold about a sixth of a sample with 200,000 to 250,000 clones, less than 90% of them seen once. The germline V and J ends were trimmed by 5 bases and 5 bases, with 10 bases remaining between them. The CDR3 totals 12 residues. CDR1 and CDR2 from the germline V gene are LGHNT and FRNRAP.

The gene calls are TRBV12-5 and TRBJ2-7, with D hard to call. The sample consisted of peripheral blood. The receptor's source is an elderly woman with active or convalescent COVID-19. This CDR3 is CASGPRRDEQYF. The CDR3 coding sequence is TGTGCTAGTGGTCCCAGACGGGACGAGCAGTACTTC. Full variable domain (remainder filled in from reference TRBV12-5 and TRBJ2-7): DARVTQTPRHKVTEMGQEVTMRCQPILGHNTVFWYRQTMMQGLELLAYFRNRAPLDDSGMPKDRFSAEMPDATLATLKIQPSEPRDSAVYFCASGPRRDEQYFGPGTRLTVT.